Following are 30 T cell receptor beta chains from one sample sequenced in a study of control samples from healthy donors and cancer patients. Profiled with immunoSEQ multiplex PCR; TCRdb holds only in-frame clones, not every one. The data show about 110,000 clones, about 80% seen once. The sequenced sample was blood. These receptors originate from a man younger than 35 in good health.

The V and J genes are TRBV3-1 (or the pseudogene TRBV3-2) and TRBJ1-1; TRBD1 agrees at 8 bases. The germline V gene has CDR1 LGHDT and CDR2 YNNKEL (reference sequence). CDR3 length: 16 residues. The junction had 8 bases not matched to a gene; V was cut back by 4 bases and J by 1 base. This CDR3 reads CASSLDRGRGNTEAFF. CDR3 bases: TGTGCCAGCAGCCTCGACAGGGGTCGAGGGAACACTGAAGCTTTCTTT.

The chain recombines TRBV19 with TRBJ1-2; the match to TRBD1 covers 7 bases. Per germline, CDR1 LNHDA and CDR2 SQIVND (reference sequence). The CDR3 is 14 amino acids. V shed 4 bases and J 4 bases; nucleotides not matched to a gene: 6. Written as DNA, the CDR3 is TGTGCCAGTAGTACCACCCAGGGGGGCTATGGCTACACCTTC. Its translation is CASSTTQGGYGYTF.

The chain joins TRBV5-6 to TRBJ1-4, with D perhaps TRBD1 (5 bases). V was pared by 2 bases and J by 0 bases, with 11 bases between. The CDR3 runs 16 residues. CDR1 SGHDT and CDR2 YYEEEE come from the germline V gene. The CDR3 is CASSFRQRATNEKLFF. As DNA, the CDR3 is TGTGCCAGCAGCTTCAGACAGCGAGCAACTAATGAAAAACTGTTTTTT.

The J gene is TRBJ2-2, the V gene TRBV19; 7 bases fit TRBD1. Per the germline V gene, CDR1 is LNHDA and CDR2 is SQIVND (reference sequence). The V and J ends lost 5 bases and 4 bases, in that order; junction bases with no gene match: 13. The CDR3 is 17 residues long. CDR3 sequence (DNA): TGTGCCAGTAGTGGGACCGACAGGGTCGCGACCACCGGGGAGCTGTTTTTT. Its translation is CASSGTDRVATTGELFF. Drawing the rest from reference TRBV19 and TRBJ2-2, the complete variable domain is DGGITQSPKYLFRKEGQNVTLSCEQNLNHDAMYWYRQDPGQGLRLIYYSQIVNDFQKGDIAEGYSVSREKKESFPLTVTSAQKNPTAFYLCASSGTDRVATTGELFFGEGSRLTVL.

This clone was counted between two and nine times. This chain links TRBV6-5 with TRBJ2-1; D remains unclear. This CDR3 is 13 amino acids long. Trimming cost V 6 bases and J 2 bases, with 8 bases left between them. Germline V gene lookup returns CDR1 MNHEY and CDR2 SVGAGI. CDR3 coding DNA: TGTGCCAGCAGGGGCAGCACCTACAATGAGCAGTTCTTC. It encodes CASRGSTYNEQFF.

V gene TRBV3-1 (or the pseudogene TRBV3-2) combines with J gene TRBJ1-2; 8 positions match TRBD1. The CDR3 is 13 amino acids. V dropped 1 base and J dropped 7; count of bases not matched to a gene: 2. Germline V lookup: CDR1 LGHDT, CDR2 YNNKEL (reference sequence). The DNA of the CDR3 is TGTGCCAGCAGCCAAGGGACAGGGAGTGGCTACACCTTC. Its translation is CASSQGTGSGYTF.

This chain uses TRBV6-5 with TRBJ2-2, with 8 bases aligning to TRBD1. Trimming removed 6 bases from V and 7 bases from J; junction bases left unmatched: 7. CDR1 and CDR2 from the germline V gene are MNHEY and SVGAGI. The CDR3 sequence is 14 residues long. The CDR3 sequence is CASRETGEGGELFF. CDR3 bases: TGTGCCAGCAGAGAGACAGGGGAAGGCGGGGAGCTGTTTTTT.

The chain is built from TRBV4-1 and TRBJ2-7; 10 positions match TRBD2. V was pared by 4 bases and J by 2 bases, with 8 bases of the junction left unmatched. This CDR3 region has 16 residues. Per germline, CDR1 MGHRA and CDR2 YSYEKL. The CDR3 nucleotides are TGCGCCAGCAGCCGCATCTTCGGACTAGCGGCCTACGAGCAGTACGTC. It encodes CASSRIFGLAAYEQYV.

The chain combines TRBV6-2 or TRBV6-3 with TRBJ1-1; tentatively, D is TRBD1 (5 bases). The V end was cut by 5 bases, the J end by 5 bases, with 27 bases between. Germline V gives CDR1 MNHEY, CDR2 SVGEGT. This CDR3 has 18 residues. The CDR3: CASSGGKGLIPPRTEAFF. For the CDR3, the DNA is TGTGCCAGCAGTGGGGGGAAGGGGTTGATACCCCCGCGGACTGAAGCTTTCTTT.

The chain employs TRBV3-1 (or the pseudogene TRBV3-2) and TRBJ1-2; D remains ambiguous. The CDR3 runs 19 residues. Trimming took off 0 bases at V and 2 bases at J, with 22 bases between the two ends. Per germline, CDR1 LGHDT and CDR2 YNNKEL (reference sequence). CDR3 residues: CASSQDRGQLALLNYGYTF. Here the CDR3 DNA reads TGTGCCAGCAGCCAAGATCGCGGGCAGCTAGCCCTTCTAAACTATGGCTACACCTTC.

This chain connects TRBV6-2 or TRBV6-3 to TRBJ2-7; D is perhaps TRBD2 (5 bases). CDR3 length equals 15 residues. Trimming cost V 6 bases and J 3 bases, with 18 bases left between them. Germline CDR1 is MNHEY and CDR2 is SVGEGT. The CDR3 spells CASSYSMDLGYEQYV. The CDR3 DNA follows: TGTGCCAGCAGCTATTCGATGGACTTAGGCTACGAGCAGTACGTC.

This chain joins TRBV27 and TRBJ2-3; 14 nucleotides match TRBD2. In germline, CDR1 is MNHEY, CDR2 SMNVEV (reference sequence). This CDR3 is built from 19 residues. V lost 1 base, J lost 2 bases, and 8 bases stayed unmatched. The CDR3 DNA reads TGTGCCAGCAGTTTATTAGGACTAGCGGGGGGAAGACTCACAGATACGCAGTATTTT. The encoded protein is CASSLLGLAGGRLTDTQYF.

This clone appeared a few times. This CDR3 is also generated by other DNA sequences in the sample. The chain links TRBV29-1 to TRBJ2-3; either TRBD1 or TRBD2 may supply D (7 bases each). V shed 3 bases and J shed 9 bases, with 13 bases lying between them. Germline CDR1 reads SQVTM; CDR2 reads ANQGSEA. The length of the CDR3 is 12 residues. CDR3 residues: CSVDRGRDTQYF. The CDR3 nucleotides are TGCAGCGTTGACAGGGGGAGGGACACGCAGTATTTT.

This clone has a handful of counts. The same CDR3 arises from other DNA sequences in this sample as well. The chain employs TRBV3-1 (or the pseudogene TRBV3-2) and TRBJ1-2; maybe TRBD1 (6 bases). Germline values: CDR1 LGHDT, CDR2 YNNKEL (reference sequence). With 2 bases removed from V and 5 bases from J, the gap between germline ends came to 6 bases. The CDR3 runs to 12 residues. The CDR3 nucleotides are TGTGCCAGCAGCCAAACAGGGTATGGCTACACCTTC. Protein: CASSQTGYGYTF.

This rearrangement joins TRBV5-8 to TRBJ2-3; 7 nucleotides align to TRBD2. The CDR3 length is 14 residues. Trimming cost V 3 bases and J 7 bases; bases outside gene matches: 8. Germline V gives CDR1 SGHTS, CDR2 YDEGEE. The CDR3 protein is CASSSRDYYNTQYF. For the CDR3, the DNA is TGTGCCAGCAGCTCCCGGGACTACTATAATACGCAGTATTTT.

The count of this clone is one. The chain carries TRBV19 and TRBJ2-7; the match to TRBD1 covers 9 bases. The CDR3 spans 15 residues. J gave up 3 bases and V 4 bases, and 7 bases lay outside the gene matches. Germline V gives CDR1 LNHDA, CDR2 SQIVND (reference sequence). CDR3 DNA: TGTGCCAGTAGTACCGGACAGGGGTTGGGCTACGAGCAGTACTTC. As protein: CASSTGQGLGYEQYF.

V is TRBV19 and J is TRBJ1-3; D gene unclear. Trimming shortened V by 3 bases and J by 0 bases, and 12 bases separated the two germline ends. Germline V gives CDR1 LNHDA, CDR2 SQIVND (reference sequence). This CDR3 contains 16 residues. In nucleotides, the CDR3 is TGTGCCAGTAGTATCTTGTCGCAGTACTCTGGAAACACCATATATTTT. This sequence encodes CASSILSQYSGNTIYF.

This clone was observed a single time. V is TRBV5-1 and J is TRBJ2-5; D might be TRBD1 or TRBD2, each matching 5 bases. Trimming cost V 3 bases and J 7 bases, with 10 bases left between them. CDR1 is SGHRS, CDR2 YFSETQ, per germline. CDR3 length: 12 amino acids. CDR3 in amino acids: CASSSLRGTQYF. DNA for the CDR3: TGCGCCAGCAGCTCCCTGAGGGGGACCCAGTACTTC.

This clone came up a few times. V usage is TRBV6-5 and J usage is TRBJ1-2; D may be TRBD1 (5 bases). CDR3 length: 14 amino acids. Trimming shortened V by 5 bases and J by 0 bases, and 10 bases separated the two germline ends. The germline CDR1 and CDR2 sequences are MNHEY and SVGAGI. CDR3: CASSPTAANYGYTF. The CDR3 DNA reads TGTGCCAGCAGTCCGACAGCAGCTAACTATGGCTACACCTTC.

This sequence joins TRBV7-8 and TRBJ2-7, with D possibly TRBD2 on 7 matching bases. V lost 1 base to trimming and J lost 0 bases, with 13 bases between them. Germline CDR1 is SGHVS and CDR2 is FQNEAQ. This CDR3 contains 16 residues. This chain's CDR3 is CASSLVGGGGSYEQYV. DNA for the CDR3: TGTGCCAGCAGCTTAGTGGGGGGAGGGGGCTCCTACGAGCAGTACGTC.

The chain carries TRBV10-3 and TRBJ1-2; D ambiguous. The length of the CDR3 is 13 residues. The V end was cut by 0 bases, the J end by 7 bases, with 9 bases between. Germline V gives CDR1 ENHRY, CDR2 SYGVKD. In nucleotides, the CDR3 is TGTGCCATCAGTGAGTCGATCTCCGGTGGCTACACCTTC. Its translation is CAISESISGGYTF.

This clone was counted once. The gene calls are TRBV21-1 and TRBJ1-2. TRBV21-1 is classified as a pseudogene. This CDR3 contains 13 residues. The CDR3 DNA follows: TGTGCCAGCACCCCCGGGCAAACCTATGGCCACACCTTC. Its translation is CASTPGQTYGHTF.

The chain carries TRBV7-9 and TRBJ1-1; D may be TRBD1 (6 bases). The CDR3 loop spans 12 amino acids. V gave up 6 bases and J gave up 5 bases, with 10 bases separating them. CDR1 is SEHNR, CDR2 FQNEAQ, per germline (reference sequence). The CDR3 loop reads CASSGRGTEAFF. The CDR3 nucleotides are TGTGCCAGCAGTGGCAGGGGTACTGAAGCTTTCTTT.

V gene TRBV7-9 combines with J gene TRBJ1-3; D possibly corresponds to TRBD1 (5 bases). CDR3 length: 16 residues. The germline CDR1 and CDR2 sequences are SEHNR and FQNEAQ (reference sequence). The V gene lost 5 bases and the J gene lost 3 bases, with 17 bases spanning the gap. CDR3 residues: CASSPPDGAGGNTIYF. The CDR3 DNA sequence: TGTGCCAGCAGCCCCCCCGACGGGGCGGGTGGAAACACCATATATTTT.

The chain couples TRBV4-3 to TRBJ1-1; D possibly corresponds to TRBD1 (5 bases). CDR3 length: 16 residues. Trimming removed 0 bases at V and 5 bases at J, with 16 bases between. CDR1 is LGHNA and CDR2 is YSLEER in the germline V gene. The DNA of the CDR3 is TGCGCCAGCAGCCAAGATAACGCGGGGGTGCGGACTGAAGCTTTCTTT. It specifies CASSQDNAGVRTEAFF.

This chain uses TRBV29-1 with TRBJ1-2, with D perhaps matching TRBD1 (6 bases). The CDR3 contains 12 residues. Trimming left V 2 bases short and J 8 bases short, with 12 bases between. The germline gives CDR1 SQVTM, CDR2 ANQGSEA. CDR3 in amino acids: CSVERGARGYTF. The DNA of the CDR3 is TGCAGCGTTGAACGGGGGGCTCGAGGCTACACCTTC.

This clone was seen once. This chain connects TRBV5-8 to TRBJ2-5; tentatively, D is TRBD1 (6 bases). V lost 0 bases to trimming and J lost 0 bases, with 18 bases between them. CDR1 and CDR2 (germline): SGHTS, YDEGEE. The CDR3 has 18 residues. The CDR3 is CASSLGRGEILNQETQYF. The CDR3 DNA sequence: TGTGCCAGCAGCTTGGGCAGGGGCGAAATCCTGAACCAAGAGACCCAGTACTTC.

In its sample, this clone was seen once. This CDR3 is CSVQDATNEKLFF. In nucleotides, the CDR3 is TGCAGCGTTCAGGATGCAACTAATGAAAAACTGTTTTTT. The genes are TRBV29-1 and TRBJ1-4; D remains unclear. CDR3 size: 13 residues. Germline CDR1 and CDR2: SQVTM and ANQGSEA. Between the trimmed V and J ends, which lost 5 bases and 0 bases, there was a span of 7 bases.

The V and J genes are TRBV4-2 and TRBJ1-5; D unresolved. Germline V lookup: CDR1 LGHNA, CDR2 YNFKEQ. Deletions cut 0 bases from V and 5 bases from J, with 11 bases between. The CDR3 spans 15 residues. The DNA of the CDR3 is TGTGCCAGCAGCCAAGATGGGCAGGAACATCAGCCCCAGCATTTT. It translates to CASSQDGQEHQPQHF.

This clone was counted a few times. V usage is TRBV5-4 and J usage is TRBJ2-3; possible D gene TRBD2, 6 bases. V lost 1 base and J 3 bases, leaving 6 bases between the germline ends. Germline CDR1 SGHNT, CDR2 YYREEE (reference sequence). CDR3 length equals 13 residues. The CDR3 DNA reads as TGTGCCAGCAGCTTGCGGGGGACAGATACGCAGTATTTT. It translates to CASSLRGTDTQYF.